This T cell receptor beta chain was documented in a study of blood T cell repertoires in COVID-19. The CDR3 is 15 amino acids. V was pared by 6 bases and J by 3 bases, with 18 bases between. Germline CDR1 SGDLS, CDR2 YYNGEE. Sequencing was performed with immunoSEQ multiplex PCR; in TCRdb, only in-frame clones are kept and a portion is missing. The sample includes approximately 210,000 clones, around four fifths of them seen just once. The specimen sequenced was peripheral blood. This TCR was sampled from a young man with active or convalescent COVID-19. The chain has TRBV9 and TRBJ1-1, with D possibly being TRBD1 (6 bases). CDR3 bases: TGTGCCAGCACCCCGGGGGGGCAGTTCGACACTGAAGCTTTCTTT. Its protein is CASTPGGQFDTEAFF.